One and the same sample provided the 3 T cell receptor beta chains below, sequenced in a study of T cells in localized non-small cell lung cancer. Repertoires were generated with immunoSEQ multiplex PCR, while TCRdb's copy carries only in-frame clones and drops some. Among roughly 34,000 clones, about nine tenths were seen once, and the ten largest hold around a sixth. The specimen comprised peripheral blood mononuclear cells, sampled before any cancer treatment. Receptor source: a man aged 40 to 70 with stage III lung adenocarcinoma.

The V call is TRBV7-2, the J call TRBJ2-1, with TRBD1 identical over 9 bases. The CDR3 covers 15 residues. CDR1 and CDR2 from the germline V gene are SGHTA and FQGNSA. With V trimmed by 2 bases and J by 6 bases, 5 bases remained unmatched. CDR3 region: CASSLTPGQGNEQFF. The CDR3 nucleotides are TGTGCCAGCAGCTTAACCCCGGGACAGGGCAATGAGCAGTTCTTC. Using reference TRBV7-2 and TRBJ2-1 for the parts outside the CDR3, the full variable domain is GAGVSQSPSNKVTEKGKDVELRCDPISGHTALYWYRQSLGQGLEFLIYFQGNSAPDKSGLPSDRFSAERTGGSVSTLTIQRTQQEDSAVYLCASSLTPGQGNEQFFGPGTRLTVL.

This chain joins TRBV5-5 and TRBJ2-7, with TRBD1 matching 10 bases. The length of the CDR3 is 17 residues. V lost 4 bases and J lost 0; bases outside the gene matches: 10. In germline, CDR1 is SGHKS, CDR2 YYEKEE (reference sequence). The CDR3 reads CASSRNTDRGSSYEQYF. The CDR3 DNA sequence: TGTGCCAGCAGCCGCAATACGGACAGGGGGAGCTCCTACGAGCAGTACTTC. The full variable domain, with the rest looked up from reference TRBV5-5 and TRBJ2-7, is DAGVTQSPTHLIKTRGQQVTLRCSPISGHKSVSWYQQVLGQGPQFIFQYYEKEERGRGNFPDRFSARQFPNYSSELNVNALLLGDSALYLCASSRNTDRGSSYEQYFGPGTRLTVT.

The CDR3, as DNA: TGTGCCAGCAGCCGGGGTGAGACTCTCAGGGCGTACAATGAGCAGTTCTTC. Translation: CASSRGETLRAYNEQFF. The chain has TRBV7-2 and TRBJ2-1; D possibly uses TRBD1 or TRBD2 (5 bases each). The V and J ends lost 5 bases and 4 bases respectively, with 21 bases between them. CDR1 SGHTA and CDR2 FQGNSA come from the germline V gene. This CDR3 contains 17 residues.